This is a list of T cell receptor beta chains from one sample in a study of early T cells in non-severe SARS-CoV-2 infection. TCRdb reanalysed the 5' RACE reads using MiXCR and keeps one entry per CDR3 protein. The table includes 60,000 to 65,000 distinct CDR3 sequences, approximately 9.2% detected once. Sequencing used whole blood, obtained at baseline. The origin of the receptors is an adult who was a healthcare worker with PCR-confirmed SARS-CoV-2 infection or an uninfected control (not recorded which). The conserved cysteine and the conserved F or W are not part of the CDR3 here.

v_gene,CDR3aa
TRBV30,AWSSGLALGNEQF
TRBV11-1,ASSLDAGGQPGTGELF
TRBV13,ASSFLAGKTQY
TRBV2,ARPRDTEAF
TRBV11-1,ASSEDLAEGLYEQY
TRBV5-1,ASKGGTGELF
TRBV6-5,ASSRGGVTYEQY
TRBV27,ASRSKPDRDYAF
TRBV20-1,SARDTLSRRIGNEQF
TRBV7-6,ASSPRGVNTEAF
TRBV11-2,ASSFLRGRPYEQY
TRBV29-1,SGRAGTGGINEKLF
TRBV12-3/TRBV12-4,ASSGTSGKYEQY
TRBV7-2,ASSLKIATSGSGDEQF
TRBV4-1,ASSQDPSGGGPGQY
TRBV7-6,ASNPRQGLSYEQY
TRBV11-2,ASSLTGGRPTETQY
TRBV24-1,ATSDLDGLRSADTQY
TRBV13,ASSHPADEQY
TRBV12-3/TRBV12-4,ASQRASGTYEQY
TRBV6-6,ASSPSRIARNTEAF
TRBV7-6,ASSSRGGDQPQH
TRBV20-1,SARGTGIVSPLH
TRBV4-2,ASSQAGTSGSYEQY
TRBV6-5,ASSWGTGNSPLH
TRBV10-2,ASRGQGMNTEAF
TRBV5-1,ASSLTGLSGNTIY
TRBV7-6,ASSFEQGALGSGNTIY
TRBV6-5,ASRSTRAGGTEAF
TRBV10-2,ASSRLRTGRGDTQY
TRBV6-5,ASTKTSGRLDTQY
TRBV20-1,SAREVGDYEQY
TRBV6-2/TRBV6-3,ASSLGLAGHEQY
TRBV6-1,ASNRQALSNQPQH
TRBV24-1,ATSDLVGGAYEQY
TRBV5-6,ASSRGGSPYNEQF
TRBV4-2,ASSQVHTAHGPPFVMTEAF
TRBV7-2,ASSSSWQAYNEQF
TRBV5-6,ASSLELGTMNTEAF
TRBV29-1,SVVGRDYGYT
TRBV7-9,ASSWGGFYTDTQY
TRBV10-3,AISAGYEQY
TRBV7-9,ASWFQETQY
TRBV11-2,ASSPRGGNTDTQY
TRBV4-2,ASSLSTSGSMETQY
TRBV7-2,ATGTSTYEQY
TRBV20-1,SASDPWQGALEQY
TRBV6-1,ASSEPGRGETQY
TRBV5-1,ASSLSTYEQY
TRBV7-8,ASSFVADTQY
TRBV29-1,SVARVAGEEHADTQY
TRBV11-3,ASSLETGELF
TRBV20-1,SAQPLFGRNNSPLH
TRBV29-1,SGRLAGGTDTQY
TRBV5-1,ASSLEGTDTQY